The source of this T cell receptor (beta chain) is a study of blood T cell repertoires in COVID-19. Study-wide context: Acute and convalescent COVID-19 specimens originated in the United States, Italy and Spain. From T cells, B-cell-depleted T cells, or PBMCs came the material, which was cDNA or gDNA.

This clone was recorded only once. Germline V gives CDR1 MDHEN, CDR2 SYDVKM. The CDR3 extends over 15 amino acids. After removal of 5 bases from V and 3 bases from J, the junction contained 6 bases not matched to a gene. Profiling relied on immunoSEQ multiplex PCR, and the TCRdb table lists in-frame clones only, not all of them. Of approximately 82,000 clones in the sample, roughly 89% are singletons; the top ten hold approximately 15%. The J gene is TRBJ1-5, the V gene TRBV28; TRBD1 agrees at 8 bases. The TCR originated in a man in his 70s with active or convalescent COVID-19. Sequencing was performed on peripheral blood. CDR3 in amino acids: CASSPGTGLNQPQHF. The CDR3 DNA reads as TGTGCCAGCAGTCCTGGGACAGGCCTCAATCAGCCCCAGCATTTT. The full variable domain, in which reference TRBV28 and TRBJ1-5 provide the parts outside the CDR3, is DVKVTQSSRYLVKRTGEKVFLECVQDMDHENMFWYRQDPGLGLRLIYFSYDVKMKEKGDIPEGYSVSREKKERFSLILESASTNQTSMYLCASSPGTGLNQPQHFGDGTRLSIL.